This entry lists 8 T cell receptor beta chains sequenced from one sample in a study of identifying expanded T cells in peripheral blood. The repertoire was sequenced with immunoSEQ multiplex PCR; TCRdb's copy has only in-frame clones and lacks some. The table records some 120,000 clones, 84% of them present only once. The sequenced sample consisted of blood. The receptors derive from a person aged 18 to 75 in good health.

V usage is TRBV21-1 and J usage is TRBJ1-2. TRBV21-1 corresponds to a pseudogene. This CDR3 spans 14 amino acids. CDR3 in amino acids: CASSKAGRPGGYTF. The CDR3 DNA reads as TGTGCCAGCAGCAAAGCAGGACGCCCCGGGGGCTACACCTTC.

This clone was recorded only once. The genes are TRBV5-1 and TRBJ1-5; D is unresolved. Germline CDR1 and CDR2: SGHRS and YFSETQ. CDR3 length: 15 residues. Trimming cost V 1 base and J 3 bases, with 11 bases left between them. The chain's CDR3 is CASSLLGSVNQPQHF. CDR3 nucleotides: TGCGCCAGCAGCTTGTTGGGGTCAGTCAATCAGCCCCAGCATTTT.

In DNA, the CDR3 is TGTGCCAGCAGCCCACTCCCGGGACAGGGGCCGAACACTGAAGCTTTCTTT. The encoded protein is CASSPLPGQGPNTEAFF. The V gene is TRBV7-6, the J gene TRBJ1-1; 10 bases are shared with TRBD1. Germline V gene sequence: CDR1 SGHVS, CDR2 FNYEAQ. With 5 bases clipped from V and 1 base from J, the junction kept 10 bases outside the gene matches. The CDR3 runs 17 residues. The whole variable domain, filled in from reference TRBV7-6 and TRBJ1-1, reads GAGVSQSPRYKVTKRGQDVALRCDPISGHVSLYWYRQALGQGPEFLTYFNYEAQQDKSGLPNDRFSAERPEGSISTLTIQRTEQRDSAMYRCASSPLPGQGPNTEAFFGQGTRLTVV.

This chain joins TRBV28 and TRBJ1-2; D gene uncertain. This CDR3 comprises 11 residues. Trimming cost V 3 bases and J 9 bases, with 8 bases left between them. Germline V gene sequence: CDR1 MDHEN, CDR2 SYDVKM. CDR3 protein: CASSLRERYTF. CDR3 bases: TGTGCCAGCAGTTTGAGGGAGCGCTACACCTTC.

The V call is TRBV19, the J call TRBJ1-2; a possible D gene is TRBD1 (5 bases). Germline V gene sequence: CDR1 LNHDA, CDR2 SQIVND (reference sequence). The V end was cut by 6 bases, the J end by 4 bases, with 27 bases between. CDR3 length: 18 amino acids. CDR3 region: CASRIRTIGHSSSYGYTF. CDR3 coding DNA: TGTGCCAGTAGAATAAGGACAATAGGCCACAGTTCCTCCTATGGCTACACCTTC.

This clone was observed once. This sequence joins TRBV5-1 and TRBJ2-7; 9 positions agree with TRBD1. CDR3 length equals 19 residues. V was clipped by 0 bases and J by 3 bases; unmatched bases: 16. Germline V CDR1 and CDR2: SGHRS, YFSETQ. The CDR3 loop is CASSLANLGGQGKGYEQYF. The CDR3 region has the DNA TGCGCCAGCAGCTTGGCCAACCTTGGAGGACAGGGGAAGGGCTACGAGCAGTACTTC.

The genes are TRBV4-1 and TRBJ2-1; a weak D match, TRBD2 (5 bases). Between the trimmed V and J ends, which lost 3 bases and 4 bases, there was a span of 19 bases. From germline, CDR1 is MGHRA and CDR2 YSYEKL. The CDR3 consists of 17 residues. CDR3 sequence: CASSQVVSGSGYNEQFF. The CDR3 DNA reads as TGCGCCAGCAGCCAGGTTGTATCGGGGTCGGGGTACAATGAGCAGTTCTTC.

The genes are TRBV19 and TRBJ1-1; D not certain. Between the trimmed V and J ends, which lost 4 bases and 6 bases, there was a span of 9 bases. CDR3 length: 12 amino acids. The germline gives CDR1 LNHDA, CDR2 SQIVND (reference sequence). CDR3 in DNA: TGTGCCAGTAGTACCGGTAGGTCTGAAGCTTTCTTT. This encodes CASSTGRSEAFF.